The present T cell receptor beta chain was sequenced within a study of blood T cell repertoires in COVID-19. Study summary: Sources were T cells, B-cell-depleted T cells, or PBMCs; the material itself was cDNA or gDNA.

Germline-derived CDR1 and CDR2 are SEHNR and FQNEAQ (reference sequence). This CDR3 is built from 18 residues. V shed 3 bases and J 0 bases; nucleotides not matched to a gene: 11. Per the original data handling: Amplification with reference gene primers provided the estimates of nucleated cell counts. Profiling relied on immunoSEQ multiplex PCR, and the TCRdb table lists in-frame clones only, not all of them. V and J calls and clone size come straight from that table; D and trimming were deduced from the DNA. The profile shows 210,000 or so clones, less than 85% of them singletons. The specimen was peripheral blood. The chain combines TRBV7-9 with TRBJ2-1; 7 nucleotides agree with TRBD2. The sequence came from an elderly woman with COVID-19, enrolled during active disease. The CDR3 loop is CASSLVGGGWSSYNEQFF. CDR3 nucleotide sequence: TGTGCCAGCAGCTTGGTAGGCGGGGGTTGGAGCTCCTACAATGAGCAGTTCTTC. Based on the CDR3 plus reference TRBV7-9 and TRBJ2-1, the full variable domain is DTGVSQNPRHKITKRGQNVTFRCDPISEHNRLYWYRQTLGQGPEFLTYFQNEAQLEKSRLLSDRFSAERPKGSFSTLEIQRTEQGDSAMYLCASSLVGGGWSSYNEQFFGPGTRLTVL.